Included here is one T cell receptor (beta chain) sequence, with context. Splitting of each subset's genomic DNA was done evenly across several immunoSEQ plates. Sequenced by immunoSEQ multiplex PCR; TCRdb stores in-frame clones only, minus some. The sample holds 2 million to 2.5 million clones, nearly 97% seen once. This sample is drawn from a study of shared clonotypes between healthy human individuals. Overall study: Donors were two women and a few men aged 18 to 49. Researchers assigned three CD4 naive, three CD4 memory, two CD8 naive and one CD8 memory plate to each donor.

In germline, CDR1 is SEHNR, CDR2 FQNEAQ (reference sequence). The CDR3 runs 14 residues. Germline trimming cut 1 base from V and 8 bases from J; bases unmatched to any gene: 7. The clonotype originates from a man aged 18 to 29 in good health. This sequence joins TRBV7-9 and TRBJ1-2; 7 bases are a match to TRBD1. The sequenced material came from naive CD4+ T cells sorted from blood. Subset in this sample: CD45RA+ positively selected. The CDR3 here is CASSLDYRGGGYTF. The DNA of the CDR3 is TGTGCCAGCAGCTTAGATTACAGGGGAGGCGGCTACACCTTC.